The clone carrying this T cell receptor beta chain has just a few counts. Its specificity is not known. With 5 bases removed from V and 5 bases from J, the gap between germline ends came to 14 bases. The CDR3 spans 14 residues. Using approximately 15 ng of total RNA, TCR libraries were made with the QIAseq Immune Repertoire TCR panel. One entry per CDR3 protein, called by TCRdb with MiXCR from the reads. The repertoire holds over 250 distinct CDR3 sequences, with about 10% as singletons. The data originate from a study of circulating CD8 cells and anti-PD-1 response in melanoma. Study-wide findings and caveats: No tumor material was available, so peptide assays assessed reactivity.

Four subsets defined by PD-1 and/or TIGIT were sorted from live CD3+CD8+TCRalphabeta+ cells. The chain employs TRBV12-3 or TRBV12-4 and TRBJ2-3; tentative D call: TRBD2 (6 bases). The sample in question was CD8+ T cells from PBMCs, obtained at baseline or after one month of anti-PD-1 therapy (not recorded which). The TCR originated in a human donor with melanoma. CDR3 in DNA: TGTGCCAGCAGTCTGGGAGGCCAGAGAGATACGCAGTATTTT. Translation gives CASSLGGQRDTQYF.